The present T cell receptor beta chain was sequenced within a study of shared clonotypes between healthy human individuals. Study observations and caveats: When compared with the clonotypes that were shared by all four sorted-subset donors, the non-shared clonotypes turned out to have lower generation probabilities. A handful of donors showed sharing of roughly 5% of naive CD4 clonotypes.

Clones were sequenced by immunoSEQ multiplex PCR, and TCRdb holds only the in-frame ones, with some missing. In the table there are about 2.1 million clones, about 93% of which are singletons. Naive CD8 isolation took CD45RO-negative cells positively selected for CCR7 and excluded terminally differentiated effector memory CD45RA+ cells. In the case of this clone: As yet, its antigen is unknown.

The clonotype was recovered from a young man in good health. Some clones in this sample may be carry-over from other donors' samples. Input material: naive CD8+ T cells from PBMCs.

The CDR3 reads CSVSCTGRDEQFF. The CDR3 region has the DNA TGCAGCGTTTCTTGTACGGGACGGGATGAGCAGTTCTTC. This chain links TRBV29-1 with TRBJ2-1, with D perhaps assigned TRBD1 or TRBD2 (5 bases each). The CDR3 is 13 amino acids. The V and J ends lost 5 bases and 8 bases respectively, with 16 bases between them. CDR1 and CDR2 from the germline V gene are SQVTM and ANQGSEA.